This TCR beta chain comes out of a study of control samples from healthy donors and cancer patients. The germline V and J ends were trimmed by 5 bases and 5 bases, with 21 bases remaining between them. The CDR3 covers 16 residues. CDR1 LNHNV and CDR2 YYDKDF come from the germline V gene (reference sequence). Only in-frame clones appear in the TCRdb table, and some are missing; sequencing was by immunoSEQ multiplex PCR. The sample lists around 140,000 clones, nearly 90% occurring once. The clonotype originates from a man aged 45 to 65 with head and neck cancer. The specimen sequenced was PBMCs. The chain joins TRBV15 to TRBJ1-1; D gene uncertain. The CDR3 is CATSREGVGYRTEAFF. The CDR3, as DNA: TGTGCCACCAGCCGCGAAGGAGTAGGGTATCGAACTGAAGCTTTCTTT.